This T cell receptor beta chain stems from a study of cytomegalovirus exposure and HLA in healthy donors. 60 Vbeta and 13 Jbeta primers were used in PCR. Profiled with immunoSEQ multiplex PCR; TCRdb holds only in-frame clones, not every one. The table includes over 150,000 clones, around nine tenths detected once. V lost 6 bases and J lost 4, with 17 bases in between. CDR1 and CDR2 (germline): SNHLY, FYNNEI. This CDR3 has 15 residues. Source material: PBMCs. This sequence joins TRBV2 and TRBJ2-3, with D perhaps TRBD2 (6 bases). The receptor was isolated from a woman aged 25-40 years in good health and CMV-seronegative. CDR3 DNA: TGTGCCAGCAGCGGGAGACTCTCCGGAGCAGATACGCAGTATTTT. It codes for CASSGRLSGADTQYF.